The T cell receptor (beta chain) described here comes from a study of memory CD4+ T cells and cytomegalovirus serostatus. Study results and caveats: A US-trained random forest predicted CMV serostatus with median AUC about 0.92.

The assay was immunoSEQ multiplex PCR, and TCRdb's table has in-frame clones only and misses some. The sample records some 29,000 clones, around 76% being singletons. Single viable CD3+CD4+CD8-CD45RO+ cells were sorted as the memory CD4+ T cells. Donors' CMV status reflects serum IgG against pp150, pp28, p38, p52. Positive selection with CD4 microbeads enriched total CD4+ T cells. Germline loops: CDR1 SGDLS, CDR2 YYNGEE. The V end lost 0 bases, the J end lost 2 bases, and 12 bases lay between the germline ends. This CDR3 is 15 amino acids long. On this clone itself: The antigen is not known.

The J gene is TRBJ2-7, the V gene TRBV9; no firm D call. Input material: memory CD4+ T cells from blood. The sequence was obtained from an adult in good health and CMV-seronegative. Some clones in this sample may be carry-over from other donors' samples. The CDR3 spells CASSVAPGGAYEQYF. The DNA of the CDR3 is TGTGCCAGCAGCGTAGCTCCCGGTGGGGCCTACGAGCAGTACTTC.